The 18 T cell receptor beta chains in this list originate from one sample, sequenced in a study of blood T cell repertoires in COVID-19. The method was immunoSEQ multiplex PCR; TCRdb's version includes in-frame clones alone and lacks a portion of them. The table has about 200,000 clones, 65% to 85% seen once. The sequencing sample was made of PBMCs or T cells enriched from blood (not recorded which). The receptors derive from a woman between 40 and 50 years old with acute COVID-19.

This clone was recorded only once. V is TRBV28 and J is TRBJ2-7; 7 bases map to TRBD1. The V gene's germline CDR1 is MDHEN and CDR2 SYDVKM. V was clipped by 4 bases and J by 0 bases; unmatched bases: 3. This CDR3 comprises 14 residues. The CDR3 DNA reads TGTGCCAGCAGTTGGACAGGCTCCTCCTACGAGCAGTACTTC. Translation: CASSWTGSSYEQYF.

This clone was observed many times. Different DNA sequences within this sample yield the same CDR3. The chain carries TRBV5-1 and TRBJ1-1; D may be TRBD1 (5 bases). The CDR3 runs 13 residues. Germline CDR1 is SGHRS and CDR2 is YFSETQ. Trimming took 5 bases from V and 1 from J, leaving 9 bases between them. The DNA for the CDR3 is TGCGCCAGCAGTTCCCAGGGGAACACTGAAGCTTTCTTT. Amino acid sequence: CASSSQGNTEAFF.

The chain recombines TRBV7-3 with TRBJ2-1; no definite D call. The CDR3 loop spans 16 amino acids. Germline CDR1 SGHTA, CDR2 FQGTGA. Trimming took 0 bases from V and 10 from J, leaving 19 bases between them. CDR3 nucleotides: TGTGCCAGCAGCTTAACCGCCGGAGCCGGCCTTGGCGAGCAGTTCTTC. This sequence encodes CASSLTAGAGLGEQFF. Drawing the rest from reference TRBV7-3 and TRBJ2-1, the complete variable domain is GAGVSQTPSNKVTEKGKYVELRCDPISGHTALYWYRQSLGQGPEFLIYFQGTGAADDSGLPNDRFFAVRPEGSVSTLKIQRTERGDSAVYLCASSLTAGAGLGEQFFGPGTRLTVL.

This clone has just a few counts. V and J are TRBV18 and TRBJ1-5, with D tentatively TRBD1 (6 bases). CDR3 length equals 15 residues. Germline values: CDR1 KGHSH, CDR2 LQKENI. Trimming shortened V by 3 bases and J by 6 bases, and 15 bases separated the two germline ends. The DNA for the CDR3 is TGTGCCAGCTCACCGGGGGGGGCGGTGAGTCAGCCCCAGCATTTT. Protein sequence: CASSPGGAVSQPQHF.

The chain recombines TRBV30 with TRBJ1-3; D perhaps matches TRBD1 (5 bases). This CDR3 comprises 15 residues. V lost 4 bases to trimming and J lost 0 bases, with 13 bases between them. CDR1 and CDR2 (germline): GTSNPN, SVGIG (reference sequence). CDR3 loop: CAWTPGTFSGNTIYF. The CDR3 coding sequence is TGTGCCTGGACCCCTGGGACTTTCTCTGGAAACACCATATATTTT.

The genes are TRBV5-8 and TRBJ1-4; 9 bases agree with TRBD1. The germline V gene encodes CDR1 SGHTS and CDR2 YDEGEE. V shed 3 bases, J shed 8 bases, and the junction held 8 bases outside the gene matches. This CDR3 contains 15 residues. CDR3 loop: CASSYDQGQGEKLFF. CDR3 DNA: TGTGCCAGCAGCTATGACCAGGGACAGGGAGAAAAACTGTTTTTT.

The rearrangement uses TRBV20-1 and TRBJ2-1, with D uncertain. Germline V gene data show CDR1 as DFQATT and CDR2 as SNEGSKA (reference sequence). Trimming removed 3 bases from V and 12 bases from J, with 12 bases in between. CDR3 length: 11 amino acids. This CDR3 is CSASKVAGQFF. The CDR3 DNA follows: TGCAGTGCTAGTAAGGTCGCAGGGCAGTTCTTC.

The rearrangement links TRBV5-5 to TRBJ1-1, with a tentative D call TRBD1 (5 bases). Looked up from germline, CDR1 is SGHKS and CDR2 is YYEKEE (reference sequence). Trimming shortened V by 0 bases and J by 8 bases, and 11 bases separated the two germline ends. CDR3 size: 13 residues. DNA of the CDR3: TGTGCCAGCAGCTTGGTCCAGGGAGGGGAAGCTTTCTTT. Its translation is CASSLVQGGEAFF.

V is TRBV29-1 and J is TRBJ1-3; a weak D match, TRBD1 (6 bases). Germline V gene sequence: CDR1 SQVTM, CDR2 ANQGSEA. Trimming left V 2 bases short and J 5 bases short, with 13 bases between. This CDR3 is 14 amino acids long. This CDR3 reads CSVEPLRGRNTIYF. In nucleotides, the CDR3 is TGCAGCGTTGAACCCCTCAGGGGTAGAAACACCATATATTTT.

The chain combines TRBV30 with TRBJ2-5; TRBD1 matches at 9 bases. After removal of 3 bases from V and 5 bases from J, the junction contained 1 base not matched to a gene. Looked up from germline, CDR1 is GTSNPN and CDR2 is SVGIG (reference sequence). CDR3 length equals 12 residues. The CDR3 DNA sequence: TGTGCCTGGAGGGACAGGGGCGAGACCCAGTACTTC. Amino acids: CAWRDRGETQYF. The entire variable domain, with the rest obtained from reference TRBV30 and TRBJ2-5, is as follows: SQTIHQWPATLVQPVGSPLSLECTVEGTSNPNLYWYRQAAGRGLQLLFYSVGIGQISSEVPQNLSASRPQDRQFILSSKKLLLSDSGFYLCAWRDRGETQYFGPGTRLLVL.

The V call is TRBV7-8, the J call TRBJ1-1, with a tentative D call TRBD1 (6 bases). Between the trimmed V and J ends, which lost 2 bases and 8 bases, there was a span of 15 bases. The CDR3 covers 14 residues. The germline V gene encodes CDR1 SGHVS and CDR2 FQNEAQ. The CDR3 spells CASSLSTGTNEAFF. The CDR3 DNA is TGTGCCAGCAGCTTATCTACAGGGACAAACGAAGCTTTCTTT.

This clone showed up just a few times. The chain has TRBV7-2 and TRBJ1-5; 11 bases line up with TRBD1. The V gene's germline CDR1 is SGHTA and CDR2 FQGNSA. The CDR3 extends over 15 amino acids. V trimming: 4 bases; J trimming: 6 bases; junction bases outside the gene matches: 5. Written as DNA, the CDR3 is TGTGCCAGCAGCTGGGGACAGGGGGACGGTCAGCCCCAGCATTTT. Translated, it gives CASSWGQGDGQPQHF.

This chain connects TRBV28 to TRBJ1-2, with D possibly being TRBD1 (6 bases). The CDR3 spans 13 residues. V dropped 6 bases and J dropped 7 bases, with 15 bases sitting between them. Per germline, CDR1 MDHEN and CDR2 SYDVKM. The CDR3 DNA reads as TGTGCCAGCAGCCCCCAGGGGCATCGTGGCTACACCTTC. Residues: CASSPQGHRGYTF.

This chain connects TRBV6-2 or TRBV6-3 to TRBJ1-2, with D unclear. V was pared by 2 bases and J by 5 bases, with 6 bases between. The CDR3 spans 12 residues. Per germline, CDR1 MNHEY and CDR2 SVGEGT. This CDR3 is CASSYLEYGYTF. In DNA, the CDR3 is TGTGCCAGCAGTTACCTTGAGTATGGCTACACCTTC.

The chain couples TRBV2 to TRBJ2-5, with D tentatively TRBD1 (5 bases). Germline values: CDR1 SNHLY, CDR2 FYNNEI. The CDR3 length is 13 residues. Trimming cost V 2 bases and J 7 bases, with 11 bases left between them. This CDR3 is CASSERGQGTQYF. Written as DNA, the CDR3 is TGTGCCAGCAGTGAACGTGGCCAGGGGACCCAGTACTTC.

The chain has TRBV7-2 and TRBJ1-5, with D possibly matching TRBD1 (5 bases). Germline V CDR1 and CDR2: SGHTA, FQGNSA. The CDR3 loop spans 14 amino acids. Trimming pared 1 base from V and 6 bases from J, leaving 10 bases between. Written as DNA, the CDR3 is TGTGCCAGCAGCTTAGGGGGCTCGAGTCAGCCCCAGCATTTT. It is translated as CASSLGGSSQPQHF.

This chain joins TRBV6-5 and TRBJ2-1; 7 bases are shared with TRBD2. From germline, CDR1 is MNHEY and CDR2 SVGAGI. This CDR3 is 14 amino acids long. V gave up 6 bases and J gave up 6 bases; unmatched junction bases: 8. CDR3 in amino acids: CASRPGLVGNEQFF. CDR3 bases: TGTGCCAGCAGACCAGGACTAGTCGGCAATGAGCAGTTCTTC.

The rearrangement joins TRBV28 to TRBJ2-1; the match to TRBD2 covers 8 bases. With 5 bases clipped from V and 5 bases from J, the junction kept 14 bases outside the gene matches. Germline-derived CDR1 and CDR2 are MDHEN and SYDVKM. The CDR3 contains 17 residues. The CDR3 DNA sequence: TGTGCCAGCAGTATCATAGGAAGCGGGAGCCTCGACAATGAGCAGTTCTTC. Its translation is CASSIIGSGSLDNEQFF.